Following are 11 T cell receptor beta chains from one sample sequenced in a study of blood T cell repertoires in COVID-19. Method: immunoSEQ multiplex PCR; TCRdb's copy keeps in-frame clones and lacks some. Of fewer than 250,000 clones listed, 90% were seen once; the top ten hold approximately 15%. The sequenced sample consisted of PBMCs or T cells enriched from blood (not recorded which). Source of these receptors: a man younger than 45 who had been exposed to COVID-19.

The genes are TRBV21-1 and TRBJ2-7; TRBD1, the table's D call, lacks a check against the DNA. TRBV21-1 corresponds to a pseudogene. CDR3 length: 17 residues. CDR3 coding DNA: TGTGCCAGCAGCAAAGAGGGAGACAGGGGGTCATCCTACGAGCAGTACTTC. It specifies CASSKEGDRGSSYEQYF.

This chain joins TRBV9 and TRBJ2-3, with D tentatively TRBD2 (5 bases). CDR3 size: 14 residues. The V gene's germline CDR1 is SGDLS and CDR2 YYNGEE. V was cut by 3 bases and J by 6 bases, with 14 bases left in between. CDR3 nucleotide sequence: TGTGCCAGCAGCGCGACTACTCTGGGGGATACGCAGTATTTT. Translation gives CASSATTLGDTQYF.

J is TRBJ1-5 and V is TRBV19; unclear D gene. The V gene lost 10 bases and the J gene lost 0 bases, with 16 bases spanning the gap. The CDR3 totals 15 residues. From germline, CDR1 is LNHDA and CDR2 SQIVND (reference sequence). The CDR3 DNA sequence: TGTGCCACCACTCCGCAGCGGTTTAGCAATCAGCCCCAGCATTTT. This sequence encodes CATTPQRFSNQPQHF.

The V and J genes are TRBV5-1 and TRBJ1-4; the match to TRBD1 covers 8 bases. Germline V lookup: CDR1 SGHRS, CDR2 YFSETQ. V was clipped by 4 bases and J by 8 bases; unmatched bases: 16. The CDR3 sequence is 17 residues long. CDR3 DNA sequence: TGCGCCAGCAGCCTAGGACAGGGCAAATCCGGGTCAGAAAAACTGTTTTTT. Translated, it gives CASSLGQGKSGSEKLFF.

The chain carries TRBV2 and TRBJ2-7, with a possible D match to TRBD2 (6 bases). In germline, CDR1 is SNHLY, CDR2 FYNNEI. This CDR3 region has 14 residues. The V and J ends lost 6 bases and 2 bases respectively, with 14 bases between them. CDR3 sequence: CASRGGRTTYEQYF. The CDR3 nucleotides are TGTGCCAGCAGGGGGGGACGGACAACCTACGAGCAGTACTTC.

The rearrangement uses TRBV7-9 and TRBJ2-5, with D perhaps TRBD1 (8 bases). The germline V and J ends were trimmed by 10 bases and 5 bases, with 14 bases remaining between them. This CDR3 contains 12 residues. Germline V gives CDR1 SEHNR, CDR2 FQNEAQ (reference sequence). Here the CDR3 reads CATGQGGETQYF. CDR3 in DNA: TGTGCCACCGGACAGGGAGGGGAGACCCAGTACTTC. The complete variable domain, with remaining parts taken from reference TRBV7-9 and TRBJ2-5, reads DTGVSQNPRHKITKRGQNVTFRCDPISEHNRLYWYRQTLGQGPEFLTYFQNEAQLEKSRLLSDRFSAERPKGSFSTLEIQRTEQGDSAMYLCATGQGGETQYFGPGTRLLVL.

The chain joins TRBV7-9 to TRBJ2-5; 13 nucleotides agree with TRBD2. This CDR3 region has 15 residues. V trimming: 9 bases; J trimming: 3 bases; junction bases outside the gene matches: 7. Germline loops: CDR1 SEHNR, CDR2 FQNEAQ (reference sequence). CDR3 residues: CASQTSGGAEETQYF. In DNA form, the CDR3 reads TGTGCCAGTCAAACTAGCGGGGGGGCCGAAGAGACCCAGTACTTC.

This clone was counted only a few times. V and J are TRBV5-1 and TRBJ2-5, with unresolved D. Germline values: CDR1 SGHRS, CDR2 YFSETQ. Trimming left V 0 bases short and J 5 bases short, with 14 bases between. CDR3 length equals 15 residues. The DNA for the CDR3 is TGCGCCAGCAGCTTGGCCTTGGGTTTACAGGAGACCCAGTACTTC. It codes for CASSLALGLQETQYF.

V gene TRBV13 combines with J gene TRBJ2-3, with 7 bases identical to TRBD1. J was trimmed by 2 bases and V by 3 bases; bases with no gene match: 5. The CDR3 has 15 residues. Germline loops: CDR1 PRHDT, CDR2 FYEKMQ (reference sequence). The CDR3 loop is CASSLTGPHTDTQYF. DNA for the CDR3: TGTGCCAGCAGCTTGACAGGGCCCCACACAGATACGCAGTATTTT.

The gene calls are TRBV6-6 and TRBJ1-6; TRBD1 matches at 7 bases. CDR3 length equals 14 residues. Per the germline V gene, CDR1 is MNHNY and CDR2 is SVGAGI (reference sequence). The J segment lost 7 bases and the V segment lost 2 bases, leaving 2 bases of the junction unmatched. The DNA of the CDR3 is TGTGCCAGCAGTTACGGGACAGAAAATTCACCCCTCCACTTT. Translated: CASSYGTENSPLHF.

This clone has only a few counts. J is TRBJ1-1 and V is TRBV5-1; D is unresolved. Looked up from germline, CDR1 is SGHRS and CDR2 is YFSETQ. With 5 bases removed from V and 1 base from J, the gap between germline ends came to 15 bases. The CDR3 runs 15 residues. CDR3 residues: CASRLDTGTNTEAFF. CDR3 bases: TGCGCCAGCAGGCTCGACACCGGAACGAACACTGAAGCTTTCTTT.